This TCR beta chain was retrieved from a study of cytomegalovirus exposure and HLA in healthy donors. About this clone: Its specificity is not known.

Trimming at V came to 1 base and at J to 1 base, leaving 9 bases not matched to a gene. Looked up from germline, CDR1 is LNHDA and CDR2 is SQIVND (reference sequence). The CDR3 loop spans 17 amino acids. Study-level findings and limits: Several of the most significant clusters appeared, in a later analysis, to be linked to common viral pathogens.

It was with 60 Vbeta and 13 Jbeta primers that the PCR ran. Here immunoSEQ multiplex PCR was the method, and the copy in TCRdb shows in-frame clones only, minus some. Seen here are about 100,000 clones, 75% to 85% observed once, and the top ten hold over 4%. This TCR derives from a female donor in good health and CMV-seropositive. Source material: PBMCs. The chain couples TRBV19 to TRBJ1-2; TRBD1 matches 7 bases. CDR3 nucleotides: TGTGCCAGTAGTATAGGACTACAGGGGTTTTTTAACTATGGCTACACCTTC. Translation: CASSIGLQGFFNYGYTF.